The entry below gives a single T cell receptor beta chain sequence along with its context. Its cognate antigen is unknown. The V gene's germline CDR1 is LNHDA and CDR2 SQIVND (reference sequence). This CDR3 contains 11 residues. The V gene lost 7 bases and the J gene lost 5 bases, with 6 bases spanning the gap. The sample belongs to a study of cytomegalovirus exposure and HLA in healthy donors. Primers for the PCR totalled 60 Vbeta and 13 Jbeta. Original handling: An analysis performed later counted roughly 80 million unique TCR beta chains (roughly 11 million of them shared). Libraries were prepared by immunoSEQ multiplex PCR; TCRdb keeps only in-frame clonotypes and omits some of them. V, J and clone size derive from that table, while D and trimming were established from the DNA sequence. This sample yields 200,000 or so clones, of which more than 70% are seen a single time; about 0.25% belongs to the top ten.

Study outcomes and limitations: Per published reports, the classifier diagnosed cytomegalovirus status with high specificity and sensitivity. Follow-up analysis found HLA locus-dependent TCR association rates, highest for DRB1 and lowest for HLA-C.

The chain has TRBV19 and TRBJ2-4; D gene ambiguous. The sequence was obtained from a boy younger than 18 in good health and CMV-seronegative. Sequenced input: PBMCs. The CDR3, as DNA: TGTGCCAGTACGGCGGAAAACATTCAGTACTTC. The encoded protein is CASTAENIQYF.